This paragraph covers one T cell receptor beta chain sequence. This sample is drawn from a study of CD8 T cells in Susac syndrome. V was shortened by 0 bases and J by 2 bases, with 7 bases between the two germline ends. This CDR3 is 15 amino acids long. CDR1 is MNHEY and CDR2 is SMNVEV in the germline V gene (reference sequence). Both CD4+ and CD8+ T cells were negatively isolated, and TEMRA cells underwent FACS enrichment. Reverse transcription of about 0.45 to 1 ug RNA was performed with random hexamers. TCR beta CDR3 was amplified by immunoSEQ covering 54 Vbeta and 13 Jbeta. TCRdb redid the calling of the immunoSEQ multiplex PCR reads with MiXCR, one entry per CDR3 protein. The table records about 150,000 distinct CDR3 sequences, about 94% of them present only once.

This receptor was taken from a human donor with multiple sclerosis. The sample taken for sequencing was CD8+ T cells from PBMCs. This sequence joins TRBV27 and TRBJ2-2; D is unresolved. The CDR3 loop is CASSLSGRNTGELFF. The CDR3 region has the DNA TGTGCCAGCAGTTTATCCGGACGCAACACCGGGGAGCTGTTTTTT.